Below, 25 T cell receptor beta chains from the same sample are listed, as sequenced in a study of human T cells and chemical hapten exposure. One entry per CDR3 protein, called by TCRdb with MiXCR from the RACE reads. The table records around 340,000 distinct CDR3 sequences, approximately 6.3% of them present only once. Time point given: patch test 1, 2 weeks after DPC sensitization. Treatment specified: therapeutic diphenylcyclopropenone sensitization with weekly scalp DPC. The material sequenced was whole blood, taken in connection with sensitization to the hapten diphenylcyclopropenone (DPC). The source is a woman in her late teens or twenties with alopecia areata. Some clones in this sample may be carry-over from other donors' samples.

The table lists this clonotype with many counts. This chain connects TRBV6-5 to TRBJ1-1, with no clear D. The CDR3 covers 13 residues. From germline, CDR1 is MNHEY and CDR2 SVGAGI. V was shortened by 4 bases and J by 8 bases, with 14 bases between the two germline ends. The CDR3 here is CASSSPVLGEAFF. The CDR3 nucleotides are TGTGCCAGCAGTTCCCCGGTTCTTGGAGAAGCTTTCTTT.

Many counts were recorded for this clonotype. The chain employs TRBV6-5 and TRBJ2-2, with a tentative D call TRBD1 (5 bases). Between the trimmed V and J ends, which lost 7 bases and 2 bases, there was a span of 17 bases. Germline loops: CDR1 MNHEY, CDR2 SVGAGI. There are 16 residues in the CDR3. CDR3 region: CASIRTGDSNTGELFF. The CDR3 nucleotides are TGTGCCAGCATAAGGACCGGAGACAGCAACACCGGGGAGCTGTTTTTT.

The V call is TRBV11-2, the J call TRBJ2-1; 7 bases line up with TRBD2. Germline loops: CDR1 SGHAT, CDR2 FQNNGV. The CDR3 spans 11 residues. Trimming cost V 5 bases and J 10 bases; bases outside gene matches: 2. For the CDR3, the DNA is TGTGCCAGCAGCCCGGGACTAGAGCAGTTCTTC. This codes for CASSPGLEQFF.

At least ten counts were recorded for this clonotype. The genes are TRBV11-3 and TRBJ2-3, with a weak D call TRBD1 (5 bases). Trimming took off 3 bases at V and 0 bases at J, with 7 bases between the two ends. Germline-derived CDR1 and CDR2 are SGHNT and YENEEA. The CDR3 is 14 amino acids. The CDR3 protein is CASSFDSSTDTQYF. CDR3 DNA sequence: TGTGCCAGCAGCTTCGACAGTAGCACAGATACGCAGTATTTT.

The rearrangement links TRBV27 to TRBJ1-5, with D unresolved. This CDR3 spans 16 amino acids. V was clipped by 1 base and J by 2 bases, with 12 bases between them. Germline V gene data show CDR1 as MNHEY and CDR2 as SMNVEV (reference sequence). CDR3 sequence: CASSLLSRFGNQPQHF. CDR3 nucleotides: TGTGCCAGCAGTTTATTAAGCAGGTTTGGCAATCAGCCCCAGCATTTT.

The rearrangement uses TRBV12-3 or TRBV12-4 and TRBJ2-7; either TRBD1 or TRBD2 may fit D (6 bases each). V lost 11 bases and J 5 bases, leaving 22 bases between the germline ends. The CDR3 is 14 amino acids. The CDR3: CALVGGLWRNEQYF. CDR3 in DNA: TGTGCCTTGGTGGGGGGCCTCTGGCGAAACGAGCAGTACTTC.

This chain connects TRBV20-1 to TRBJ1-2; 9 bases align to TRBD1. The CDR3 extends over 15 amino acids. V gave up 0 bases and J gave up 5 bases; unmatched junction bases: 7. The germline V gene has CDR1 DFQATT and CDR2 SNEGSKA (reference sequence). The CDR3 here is CSARERTGASYGYTF. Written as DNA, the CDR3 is TGCAGTGCTAGAGAAAGGACAGGGGCTTCTTATGGCTACACCTTC.

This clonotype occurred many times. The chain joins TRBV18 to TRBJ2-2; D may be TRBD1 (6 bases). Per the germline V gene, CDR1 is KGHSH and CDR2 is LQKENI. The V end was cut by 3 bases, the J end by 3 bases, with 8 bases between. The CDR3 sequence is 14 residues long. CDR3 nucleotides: TGTGCCAGCTCACCGAACAGGGACACCGGGGAGCTGTTTTTT. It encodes CASSPNRDTGELFF.

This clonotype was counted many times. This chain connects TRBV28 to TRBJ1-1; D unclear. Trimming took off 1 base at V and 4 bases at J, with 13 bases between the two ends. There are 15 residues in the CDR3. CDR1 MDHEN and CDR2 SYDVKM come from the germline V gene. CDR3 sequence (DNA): TGTGCCAGCAGTTTATCGGGTCGGGGAGGCACTGAAGCTTTCTTT. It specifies CASSLSGRGGTEAFF.

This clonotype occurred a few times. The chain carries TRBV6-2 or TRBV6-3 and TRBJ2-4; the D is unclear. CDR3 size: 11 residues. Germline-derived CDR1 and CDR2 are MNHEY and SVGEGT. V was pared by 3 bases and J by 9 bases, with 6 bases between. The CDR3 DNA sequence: TGTGCCAGCAGTTATCGCACCATTCAGTACTTC. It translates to CASSYRTIQYF.

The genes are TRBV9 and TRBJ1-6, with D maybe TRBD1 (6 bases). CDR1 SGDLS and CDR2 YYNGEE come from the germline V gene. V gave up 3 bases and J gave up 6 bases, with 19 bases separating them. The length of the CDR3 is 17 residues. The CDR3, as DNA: TGTGCCAGCAGCGCCGACAGGACGTTGAAACTTAATTCACCCCTCCACTTT. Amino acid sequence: CASSADRTLKLNSPLHF.

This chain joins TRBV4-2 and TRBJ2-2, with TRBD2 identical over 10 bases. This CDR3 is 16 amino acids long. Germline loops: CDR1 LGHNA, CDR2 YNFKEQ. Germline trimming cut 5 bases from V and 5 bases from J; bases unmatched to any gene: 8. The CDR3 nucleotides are TGTGCCAGCAGCACTCGGCCAGCGGGGGGGACCGGGGAGCTGTTTTTT. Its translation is CASSTRPAGGTGELFF.

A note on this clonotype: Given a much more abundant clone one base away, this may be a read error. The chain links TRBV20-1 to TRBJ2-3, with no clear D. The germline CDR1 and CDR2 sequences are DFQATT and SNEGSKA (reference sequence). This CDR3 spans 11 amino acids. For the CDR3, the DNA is TGCAGTGCAAAGACTGCAGATACGCGGTATTTT. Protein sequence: CSAKTADTRYF.

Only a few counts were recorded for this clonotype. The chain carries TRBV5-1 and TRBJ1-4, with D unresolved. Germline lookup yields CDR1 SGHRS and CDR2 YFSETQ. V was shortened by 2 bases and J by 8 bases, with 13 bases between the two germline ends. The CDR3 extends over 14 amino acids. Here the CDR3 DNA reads TGCGCCAGCAGCTTAGATACCGCCGAAGAAAAACTGTTTTTT. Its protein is CASSLDTAEEKLFF.

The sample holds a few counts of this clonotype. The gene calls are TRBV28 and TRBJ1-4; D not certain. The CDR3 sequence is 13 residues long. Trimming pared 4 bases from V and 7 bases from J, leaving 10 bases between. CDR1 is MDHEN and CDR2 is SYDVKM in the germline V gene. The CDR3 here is CASSSPASEKLFF. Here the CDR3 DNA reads TGTGCCAGCAGTTCCCCGGCAAGTGAAAAACTGTTTTTT.

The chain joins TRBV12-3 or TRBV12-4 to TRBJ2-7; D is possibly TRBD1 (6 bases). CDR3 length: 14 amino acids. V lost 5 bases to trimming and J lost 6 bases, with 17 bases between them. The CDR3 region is CASSPLRQASEQYF. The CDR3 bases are TGTGCCAGCAGTCCACTTAGACAGGCCTCCGAGCAGTACTTC.

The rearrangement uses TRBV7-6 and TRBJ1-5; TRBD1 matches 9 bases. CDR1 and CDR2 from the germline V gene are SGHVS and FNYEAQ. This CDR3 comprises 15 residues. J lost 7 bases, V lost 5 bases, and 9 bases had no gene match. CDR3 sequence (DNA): TGTGCCAGCAGCAGGAGGACAGGGGTGGAACAGCCCCAGCATTTT. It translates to CASSRRTGVEQPQHF.

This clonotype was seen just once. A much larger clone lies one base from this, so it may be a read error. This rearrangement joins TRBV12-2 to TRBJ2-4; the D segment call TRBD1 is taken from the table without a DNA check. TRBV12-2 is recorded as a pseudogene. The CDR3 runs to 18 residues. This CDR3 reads CASRSSAGGRVVKNIQYF. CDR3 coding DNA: TGTGCAAGTCGCTCCTCCGCGGGGGGGCGCGTGGTCAAAAACATTCAGTACTTC.

The CDR3 here is CASSLGGTGKTEAFF. In DNA form, the CDR3 reads TGTGCCAGCAGCTTAGGAGGGACAGGTAAAACTGAAGCTTTCTTT. The chain links TRBV7-9 to TRBJ1-1; 8 bases fit TRBD1. The V gene end was trimmed by 1 base and the J gene end by 5 bases; junction bases not matched to a gene: 6. Germline CDR1 is SEHNR and CDR2 is FQNEAQ (reference sequence). The CDR3 covers 15 residues.

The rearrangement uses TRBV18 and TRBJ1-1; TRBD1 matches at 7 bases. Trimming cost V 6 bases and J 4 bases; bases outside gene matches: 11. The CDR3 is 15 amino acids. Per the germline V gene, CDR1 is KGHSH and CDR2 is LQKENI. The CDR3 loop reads CASSPNRGRLTEAFF. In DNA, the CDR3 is TGTGCCAGCTCTCCAAATAGGGGGCGACTCACTGAAGCTTTCTTT.

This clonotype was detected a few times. The CDR3 DNA is TGTGCCAGCAGCGTAGGGCCTAGCGGAGACAATGAGCAGTTCTTC. Residues: CASSVGPSGDNEQFF. The J gene is TRBJ2-1, the V gene TRBV9; 7 nucleotides line up with TRBD2. Looked up from germline, CDR1 is SGDLS and CDR2 is YYNGEE. This CDR3 region has 15 residues. The junction had 5 bases not matched to a gene; V was cut back by 0 bases and J by 5 bases.

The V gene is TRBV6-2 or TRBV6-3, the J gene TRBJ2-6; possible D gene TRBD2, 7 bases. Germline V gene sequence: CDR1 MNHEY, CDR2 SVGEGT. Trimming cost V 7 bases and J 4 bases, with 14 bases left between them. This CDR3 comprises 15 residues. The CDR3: CASTWGGSGANVLTF. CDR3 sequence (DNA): TGTGCCAGCACCTGGGGGGGCTCCGGGGCCAACGTCCTGACTTTC.

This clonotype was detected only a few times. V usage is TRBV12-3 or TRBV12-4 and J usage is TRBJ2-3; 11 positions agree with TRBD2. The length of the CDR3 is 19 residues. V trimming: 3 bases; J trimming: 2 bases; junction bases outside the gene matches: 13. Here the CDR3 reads CASSLVSGGASTSTDTQYF. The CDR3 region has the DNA TGTGCCAGCAGTTTGGTTAGCGGGGGGGCATCCACTTCCACAGATACGCAGTATTTT.

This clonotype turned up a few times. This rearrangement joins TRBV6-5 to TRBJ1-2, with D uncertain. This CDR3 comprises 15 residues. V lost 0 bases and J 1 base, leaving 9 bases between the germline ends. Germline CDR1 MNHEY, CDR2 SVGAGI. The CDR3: CASSYSSGYNYGYTF. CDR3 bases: TGTGCCAGCAGTTACTCTTCCGGGTATAACTATGGCTACACCTTC.

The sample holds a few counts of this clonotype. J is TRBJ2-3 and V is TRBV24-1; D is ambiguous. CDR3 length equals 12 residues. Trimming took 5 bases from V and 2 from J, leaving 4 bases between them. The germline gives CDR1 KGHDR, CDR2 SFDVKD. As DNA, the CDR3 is TGTGCCACCAGTGGGACCACAGATACGCAGTATTTT. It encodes CATSGTTDTQYF.